This T cell receptor (beta chain) was identified during a study of CXCR3-negative and CXCR3-positive naive CD8 T cells. Whole-study findings and limits: Naive CXCR3-negative cells resembled naive CXCR3-positive cells in TRBV-TRBJ usage; memory cells differed.

The CDR3 spans 13 residues. Via 5' RACE with UMI labels, TRB cDNA libraries were prepared. TCRdb reprocessed the 5' RACE reads and keeps a single row for each CDR3 protein, giving no DNA. Its listing shows 43,000 or so distinct CDR3 sequences. Comment on this clonotype: Its antigen is currently unknown.

The sequenced material came from memory CD8+ T cells from blood. V is TRBV21-1 and J is TRBJ1-2. TRBV21-1 is a documented pseudogene. This receptor was taken from a human donor in good health. Some clones in this sample may be carry-over from other donors' samples. The CDR3: CASSNRGGDGYTF.